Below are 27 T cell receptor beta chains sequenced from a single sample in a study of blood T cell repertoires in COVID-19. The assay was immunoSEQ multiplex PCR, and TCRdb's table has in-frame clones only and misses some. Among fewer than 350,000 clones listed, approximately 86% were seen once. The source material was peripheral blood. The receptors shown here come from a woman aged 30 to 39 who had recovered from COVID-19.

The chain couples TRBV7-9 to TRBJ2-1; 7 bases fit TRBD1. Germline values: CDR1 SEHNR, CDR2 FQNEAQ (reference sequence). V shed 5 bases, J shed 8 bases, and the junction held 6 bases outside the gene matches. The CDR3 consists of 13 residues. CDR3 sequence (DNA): TGTGCCAGCAGCCATAACAGGGGCGATGAGCAGTTCTTC. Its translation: CASSHNRGDEQFF.

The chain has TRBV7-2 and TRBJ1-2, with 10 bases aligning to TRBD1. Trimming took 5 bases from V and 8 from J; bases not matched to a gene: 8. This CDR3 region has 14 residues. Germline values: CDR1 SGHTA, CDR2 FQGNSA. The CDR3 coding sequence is TGTGCCAGCAGCGAAGACAGGGGGCGTCGCGGCTACACCTTC. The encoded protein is CASSEDRGRRGYTF.

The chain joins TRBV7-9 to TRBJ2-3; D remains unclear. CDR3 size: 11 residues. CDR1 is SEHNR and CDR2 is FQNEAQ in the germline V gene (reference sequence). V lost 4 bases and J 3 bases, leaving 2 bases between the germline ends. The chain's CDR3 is CASSSTDTQYF. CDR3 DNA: TGTGCCAGCAGCTCGACAGATACGCAGTATTTT.

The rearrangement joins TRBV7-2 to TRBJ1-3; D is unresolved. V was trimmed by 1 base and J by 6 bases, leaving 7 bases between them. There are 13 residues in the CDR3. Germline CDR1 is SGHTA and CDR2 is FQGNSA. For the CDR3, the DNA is TGTGCCAGCAGCTTAGGATGGCCAAACACCATATATTTT. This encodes CASSLGWPNTIYF.

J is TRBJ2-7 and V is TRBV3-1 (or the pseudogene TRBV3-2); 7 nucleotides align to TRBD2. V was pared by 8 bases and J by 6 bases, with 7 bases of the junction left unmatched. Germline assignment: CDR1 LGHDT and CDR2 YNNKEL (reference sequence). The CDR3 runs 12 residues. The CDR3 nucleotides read TGTGCCAGCGGGAGGGCCTCCGGCGAGCAGTACTTC. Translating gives CASGRASGEQYF.

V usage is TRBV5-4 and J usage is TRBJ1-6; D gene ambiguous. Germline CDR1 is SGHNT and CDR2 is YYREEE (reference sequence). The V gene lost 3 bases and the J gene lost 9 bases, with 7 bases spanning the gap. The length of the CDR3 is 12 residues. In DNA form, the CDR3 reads TGTGCCAGCAGCTCTCCTTCTTCACCCCTCCACTTT. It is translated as CASSSPSSPLHF.

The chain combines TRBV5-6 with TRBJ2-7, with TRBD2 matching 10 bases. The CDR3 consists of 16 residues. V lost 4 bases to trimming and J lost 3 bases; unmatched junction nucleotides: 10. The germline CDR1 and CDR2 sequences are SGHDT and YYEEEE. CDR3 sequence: CASSTRPGLAIYEQYF. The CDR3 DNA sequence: TGTGCCAGCAGCACGCGCCCGGGACTAGCGATCTACGAGCAGTACTTC.

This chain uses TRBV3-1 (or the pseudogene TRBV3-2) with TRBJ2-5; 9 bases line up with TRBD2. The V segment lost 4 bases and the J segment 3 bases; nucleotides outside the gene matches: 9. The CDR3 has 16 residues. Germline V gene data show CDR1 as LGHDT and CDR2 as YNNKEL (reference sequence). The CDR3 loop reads CASSRAGGPGEETQYF. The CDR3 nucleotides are TGTGCCAGCAGCCGCGCGGGGGGGCCAGGAGAAGAGACCCAGTACTTC.

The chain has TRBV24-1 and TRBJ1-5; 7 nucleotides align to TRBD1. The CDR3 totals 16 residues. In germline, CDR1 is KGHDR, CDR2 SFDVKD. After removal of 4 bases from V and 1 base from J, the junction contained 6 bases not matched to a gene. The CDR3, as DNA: TGTGCCACCAGTGACCCGAGGGGGCCAAGCAATCAGCCCCAGCATTTT. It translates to CATSDPRGPSNQPQHF.

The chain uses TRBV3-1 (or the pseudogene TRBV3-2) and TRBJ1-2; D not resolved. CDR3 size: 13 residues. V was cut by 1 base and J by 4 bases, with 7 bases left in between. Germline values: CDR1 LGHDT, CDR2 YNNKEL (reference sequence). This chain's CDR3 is CASSQASAYGYTF. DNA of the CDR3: TGTGCCAGCAGCCAAGCCAGTGCCTATGGCTACACCTTC.

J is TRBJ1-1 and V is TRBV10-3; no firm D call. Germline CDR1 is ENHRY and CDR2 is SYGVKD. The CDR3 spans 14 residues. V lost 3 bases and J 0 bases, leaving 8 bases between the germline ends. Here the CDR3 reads CAISDEDLNTEAFF. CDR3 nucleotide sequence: TGTGCCATCAGTGATGAGGATCTGAACACTGAAGCTTTCTTT.

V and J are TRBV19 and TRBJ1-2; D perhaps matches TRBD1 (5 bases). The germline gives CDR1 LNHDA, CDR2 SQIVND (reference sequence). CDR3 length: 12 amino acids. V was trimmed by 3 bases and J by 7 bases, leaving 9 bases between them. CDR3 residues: CASSIGGSGYTF. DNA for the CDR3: TGTGCCAGTAGTATCGGGGGATCTGGCTACACCTTC.

CDR3 sequence reads: CASSASRDRSPYEQYF. The CDR3 DNA follows: TGTGCCAGCAGCGCTTCCCGGGACAGGAGCCCCTACGAGCAGTACTTC. The chain employs TRBV9 and TRBJ2-7; 8 nucleotides line up with TRBD1. The CDR3 has 16 residues. V lost 3 bases to trimming and J lost 2 bases; unmatched junction nucleotides: 10. Per germline, CDR1 SGDLS and CDR2 YYNGEE.

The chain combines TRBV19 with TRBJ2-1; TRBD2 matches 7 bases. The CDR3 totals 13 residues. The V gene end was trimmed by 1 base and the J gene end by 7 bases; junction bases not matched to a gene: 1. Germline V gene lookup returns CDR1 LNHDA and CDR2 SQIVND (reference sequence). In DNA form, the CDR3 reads TGTGCCAGTAGTATAGGGACTAGAAATGAGCAGTTCTTC. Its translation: CASSIGTRNEQFF.

CDR3 DNA sequence: TGCGCCAGCAGCCCCCAGACAGGGGGGACTGAAGCTTTCTTT. Amino acids: CASSPQTGGTEAFF. The chain has TRBV5-1 and TRBJ1-1; 9 bases match TRBD1. J gave up 5 bases and V 4 bases, and 6 bases lay outside the gene matches. Germline loops: CDR1 SGHRS, CDR2 YFSETQ. This CDR3 region has 14 residues.

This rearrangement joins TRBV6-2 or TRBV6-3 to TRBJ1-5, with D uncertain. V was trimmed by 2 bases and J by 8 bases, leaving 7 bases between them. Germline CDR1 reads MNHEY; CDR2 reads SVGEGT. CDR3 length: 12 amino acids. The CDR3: CASSYSQEPQHF. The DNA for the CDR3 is TGTGCCAGCAGTTACAGTCAGGAGCCCCAGCATTTT.

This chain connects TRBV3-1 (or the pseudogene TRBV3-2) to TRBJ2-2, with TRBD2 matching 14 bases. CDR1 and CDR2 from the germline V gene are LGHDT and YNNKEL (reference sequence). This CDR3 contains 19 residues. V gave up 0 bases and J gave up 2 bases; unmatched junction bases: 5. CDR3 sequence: CASSQETSGGATNTGELFF. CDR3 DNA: TGTGCCAGCAGCCAAGAGACTAGCGGGGGGGCGACAAACACCGGGGAGCTGTTTTTT.

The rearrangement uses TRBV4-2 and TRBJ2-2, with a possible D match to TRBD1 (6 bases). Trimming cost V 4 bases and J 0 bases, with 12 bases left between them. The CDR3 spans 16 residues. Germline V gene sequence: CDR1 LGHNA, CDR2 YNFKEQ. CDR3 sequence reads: CASSPRDTPNTGELFF. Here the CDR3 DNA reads TGTGCCAGCAGCCCCCGGGACACCCCGAACACCGGGGAGCTGTTTTTT.

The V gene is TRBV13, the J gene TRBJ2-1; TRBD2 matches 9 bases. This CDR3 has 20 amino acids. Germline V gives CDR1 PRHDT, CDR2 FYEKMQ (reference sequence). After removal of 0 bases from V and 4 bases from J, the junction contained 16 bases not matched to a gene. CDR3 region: CASSLGKGYETSGPYNEQFF. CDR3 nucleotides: TGTGCCAGCAGCTTAGGTAAGGGGTATGAGACTAGCGGACCATACAATGAGCAGTTCTTC. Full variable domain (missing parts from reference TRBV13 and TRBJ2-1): AAGVIQSPRHLIKEKRETATLKCYPIPRHDTVYWYQQGPGQDPQFLISFYEKMQSDKGSIPDRFSAQQFSDYHSELNMSSLELGDSALYFCASSLGKGYETSGPYNEQFFGPGTRLTVL.

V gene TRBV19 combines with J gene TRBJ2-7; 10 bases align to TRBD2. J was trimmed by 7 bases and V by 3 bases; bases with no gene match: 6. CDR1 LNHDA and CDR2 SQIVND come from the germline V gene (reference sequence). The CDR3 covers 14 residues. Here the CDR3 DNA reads TGTGCCAGTAGTATTACTAGCGGGATGCAGGAGCAGTACTTC. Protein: CASSITSGMQEQYF.

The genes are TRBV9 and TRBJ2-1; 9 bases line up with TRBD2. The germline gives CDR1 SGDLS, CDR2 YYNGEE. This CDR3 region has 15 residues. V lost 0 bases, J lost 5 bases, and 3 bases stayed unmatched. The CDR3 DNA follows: TGTGCCAGCAGCGTAGATAGCGGGAGCAACAATGAGCAGTTCTTC. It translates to CASSVDSGSNNEQFF.

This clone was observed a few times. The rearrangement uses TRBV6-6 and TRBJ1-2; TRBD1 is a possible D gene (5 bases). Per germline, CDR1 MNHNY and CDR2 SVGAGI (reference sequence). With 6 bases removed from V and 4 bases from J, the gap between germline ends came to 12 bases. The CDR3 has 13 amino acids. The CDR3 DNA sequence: TGTGCCAGCAGCGCACAGGACACCTATGGCTACACCTTC. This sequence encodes CASSAQDTYGYTF.

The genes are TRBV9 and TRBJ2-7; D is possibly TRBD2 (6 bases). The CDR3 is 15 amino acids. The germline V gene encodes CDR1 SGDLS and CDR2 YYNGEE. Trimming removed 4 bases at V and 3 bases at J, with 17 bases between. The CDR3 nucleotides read TGTGCCAGCAGCCCGAGCGGAGGGAGACACTACGAGCAGTACTTC. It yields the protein CASSPSGGRHYEQYF.

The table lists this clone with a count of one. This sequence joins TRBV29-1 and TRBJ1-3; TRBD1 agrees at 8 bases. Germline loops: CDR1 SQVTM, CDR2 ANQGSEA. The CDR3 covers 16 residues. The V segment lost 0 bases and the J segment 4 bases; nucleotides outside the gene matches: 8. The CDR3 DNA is TGCAGCGTTGAAGACCCTCAGACAGGGGCCGGAAACACCATATATTTT. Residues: CSVEDPQTGAGNTIYF.

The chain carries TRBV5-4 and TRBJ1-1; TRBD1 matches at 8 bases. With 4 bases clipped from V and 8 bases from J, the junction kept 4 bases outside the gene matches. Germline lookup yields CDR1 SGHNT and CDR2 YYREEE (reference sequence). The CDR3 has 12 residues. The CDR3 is CASSPGTGEAFF. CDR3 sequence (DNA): TGTGCCAGCAGCCCCGGGACAGGAGAAGCTTTCTTT.

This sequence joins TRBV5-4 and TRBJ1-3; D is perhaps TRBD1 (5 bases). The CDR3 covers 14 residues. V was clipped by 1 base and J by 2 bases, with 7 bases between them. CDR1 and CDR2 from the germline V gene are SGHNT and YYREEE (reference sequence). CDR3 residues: CASSLSGTGNTIYF. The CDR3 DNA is TGTGCCAGCAGCTTGTCAGGGACTGGAAACACCATATATTTT.

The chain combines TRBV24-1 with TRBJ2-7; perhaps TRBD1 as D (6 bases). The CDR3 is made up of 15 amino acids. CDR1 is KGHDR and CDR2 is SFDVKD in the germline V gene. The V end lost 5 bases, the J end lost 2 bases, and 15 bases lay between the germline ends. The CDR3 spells CATSAKDRDPYEQYF. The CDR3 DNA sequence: TGTGCCACCAGTGCCAAGGACAGAGATCCCTACGAGCAGTACTTC.